The present entry profiles one TCR beta chain with its context. V lost 6 bases and J lost 6, with 21 bases in between. Germline CDR1 reads LNHDA; CDR2 reads SQIVND (reference sequence). This CDR3 comprises 16 residues. Sequencing was performed with immunoSEQ multiplex PCR; in TCRdb, only in-frame clones are kept and a portion is missing. The profile covers around 340,000 clones, with 80% to 90% appearing a single time and about 4% taken by the ten largest. This sample stems from a study of blood T cell repertoires in COVID-19. About the study: Samples taken during acute and convalescent COVID-19 were collected in the United States, Italy and Spain.

Participant age was 18 to 89 years, and participants resided in 24 US areas. The source material was PBMCs or T cells enriched from blood (not recorded which). V is TRBV19 and J is TRBJ2-1; a possible D gene is TRBD1 (5 bases). This clonotype was obtained from a woman between 40 and 50 years old with acute COVID-19. CDR3 region: CASSLRIPGLGNEQFF. For the CDR3, the DNA is TGTGCCAGTAGCCTCCGAATTCCAGGGCTAGGCAATGAGCAGTTCTTC. The complete variable domain, with remaining parts taken from reference TRBV19 and TRBJ2-1, reads DGGITQSPKYLFRKEGQNVTLSCEQNLNHDAMYWYRQDPGQGLRLIYYSQIVNDFQKGDIAEGYSVSREKKESFPLTVTSAQKNPTAFYLCASSLRIPGLGNEQFFGPGTRLTVL.